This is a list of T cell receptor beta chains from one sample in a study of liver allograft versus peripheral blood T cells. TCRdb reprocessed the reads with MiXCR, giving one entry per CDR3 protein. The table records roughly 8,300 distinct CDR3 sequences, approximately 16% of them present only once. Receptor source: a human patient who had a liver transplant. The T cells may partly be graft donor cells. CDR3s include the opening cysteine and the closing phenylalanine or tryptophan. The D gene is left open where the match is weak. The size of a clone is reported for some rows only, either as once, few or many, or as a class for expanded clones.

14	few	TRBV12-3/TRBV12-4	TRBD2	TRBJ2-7	CASSLWGGGYEQYF	TGTGCCAGCAGCCTGTGGGGGGGGGGCTACGAGCAGTACTTC
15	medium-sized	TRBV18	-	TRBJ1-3	CASSPQGMSGNTIYF	TGTGCCAGCTCACCACAGGGAATGTCTGGAAACACCATATATTTT
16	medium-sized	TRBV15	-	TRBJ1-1	CATSSDKTTMNTEAFF	TGTGCCACCAGCAGCGACAAGACCACAATGAACACTGAAGCTTTCTTT
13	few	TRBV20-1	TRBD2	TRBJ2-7	CSALAGENYEQYF	TGCAGTGCTCTAGCGGGAGAGAACTACGAGCAGTACTTC
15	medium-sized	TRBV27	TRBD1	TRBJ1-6	CASSTRQGYNSPLHF	TGTGCCAGCAGTACCCGACAGGGATATAATTCACCCCTCCACTTT
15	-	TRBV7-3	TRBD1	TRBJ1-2	CASSATGNEGYGYTF	TGTGCCAGCAGCGCGACAGGGAACGAGGGGTATGGCTACACCTTC
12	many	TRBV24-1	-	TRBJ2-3	CATSEGRDTQYF	TGTGCCACCAGTGAGGGCAGAGATACGCAGTATTTT
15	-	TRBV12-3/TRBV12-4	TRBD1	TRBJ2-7	CASSLGTGADYEQYF	TGTGCCAGCAGTTTAGGGACAGGGGCTGACTACGAGCAGTACTTC
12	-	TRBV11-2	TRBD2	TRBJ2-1	CASSPLAGLKFF	TGTGCCAGCAGTCCATTAGCGGGGTTGAAGTTCTTC
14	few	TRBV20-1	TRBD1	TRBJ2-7	CSVYTTGVISRQYF	TGCAGTGTCTATACGACAGGGGTAATAAGTAGGCAGTACTTC
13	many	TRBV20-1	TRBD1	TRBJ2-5	CSARRTGRETQYF	TGCAGTGCTCGTCGGACAGGGCGAGAGACCCAGTACTTC
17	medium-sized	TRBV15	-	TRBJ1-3	CATSRTPARRSGNTIYF	TGTGCCACCAGCAGAACGCCGGCTCGACGCTCTGGAAACACCATATATTTT
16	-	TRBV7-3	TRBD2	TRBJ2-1	CASSPSGGAVTNEQFF	TGTGCCAGCAGCCCCAGCGGGGGGGCCGTAACGAATGAGCAGTTCTTC
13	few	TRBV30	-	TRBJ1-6	CAWRGLLNSPLHF	TGTGCCTGGAGGGGACTTCTTAATTCACCCCTCCACTTT
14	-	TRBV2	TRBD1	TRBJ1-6	CATIPGTDGSPLHF	TGTGCCACCATACCAGGGACAGACGGTTCACCCCTCCACTTT
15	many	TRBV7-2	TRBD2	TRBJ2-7	CASSISGGVLYEQYF	TGTGCCAGCAGCATTAGCGGGGGGGTACTCTACGAGCAGTACTTC
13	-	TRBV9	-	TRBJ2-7	CASSVGGPAEQYF	TGTGCCAGCAGCGTAGGGGGACCTGCAGAGCAGTACTTC
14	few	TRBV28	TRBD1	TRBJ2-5	CASSSQGASETQYF	TGTGCCAGCAGTTCCCAGGGGGCGAGTGAGACCCAGTACTTC
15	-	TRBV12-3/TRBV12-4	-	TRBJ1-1	CASSPPGRYNTEAFF	TGTGCCAGCAGCCCGCCGGGACGGTATAACACTGAAGCTTTCTTT
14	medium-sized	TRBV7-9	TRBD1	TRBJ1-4	CASSLGQYDEKLFF	TGTGCCAGCAGCCTGGGACAGTACGATGAAAAACTGTTTTTT
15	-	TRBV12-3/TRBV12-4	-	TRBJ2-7	CASSFRPGVFYEQYF	TGTGCCAGCAGTTTCCGTCCAGGGGTATTTTACGAGCAGTACTTC
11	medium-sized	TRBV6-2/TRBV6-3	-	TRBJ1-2	CASSYLGFYTF	TGTGCCAGCAGTTACTTAGGATTCTACACCTTC
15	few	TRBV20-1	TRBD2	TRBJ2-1	CSARDLASGLNEQFF	TGCAGTGCTAGAGATTTGGCTAGCGGGCTCAATGAGCAGTTCTTC
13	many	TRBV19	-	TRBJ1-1	CATGTYENTEAFF	TGTGCCACAGGGACATATGAGAACACTGAAGCTTTCTTT
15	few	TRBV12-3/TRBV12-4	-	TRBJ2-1	CASTQGSGIYNEQFF	TGTGCCAGCACCCAAGGTAGCGGTATTTACAATGAGCAGTTCTTC
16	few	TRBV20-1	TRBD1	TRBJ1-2	CSARGGTAFKRDGYTF	TGCAGTGCTAGGGGGGGGACAGCCTTCAAGCGGGATGGCTACACCTTC
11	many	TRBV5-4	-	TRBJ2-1	CASSLSSGEFF	TGTGCCAGCAGCTTGTCCTCGGGCGAGTTCTTC
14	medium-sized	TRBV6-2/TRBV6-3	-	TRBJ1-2	CASSYRGKNYGYTF	TGTGCCAGCAGTTATCGGGGGAAGAACTATGGCTACACCTTC
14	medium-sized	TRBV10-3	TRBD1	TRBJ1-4	CAISSGTELGKLFF	TGTGCCATCAGTTCCGGGACAGAACTCGGAAAACTGTTTTTT
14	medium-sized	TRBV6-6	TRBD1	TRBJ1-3	CASSWDRDGNTIYF	TGTGCCAGCAGTTGGGACAGGGATGGAAACACCATATATTTT
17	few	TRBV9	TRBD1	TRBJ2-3	CASSVTPWDRNTDTQYF	TGTGCCAGCAGCGTAACCCCCTGGGACAGAAACACAGATACGCAGTATTTT
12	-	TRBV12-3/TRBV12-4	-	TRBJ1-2	CASSGGSPGYTF	TGTGCCAGCAGTGGAGGGTCCCCAGGCTACACCTTC
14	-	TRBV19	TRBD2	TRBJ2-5	CASSLRLAGETQYF	TGTGCCAGTAGCCTCCGACTAGCGGGAGAGACCCAGTACTTC
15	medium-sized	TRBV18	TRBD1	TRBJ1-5	CASSAGQGGDQPQHF	TGTGCCAGCTCGGCTGGACAGGGGGGTGATCAGCCCCAGCATTTT
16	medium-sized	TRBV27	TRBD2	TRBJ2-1	CASSYNRGLANNEQFF	TGTGCCAGCAGCTACAACCGGGGACTAGCCAACAATGAGCAGTTCTTC
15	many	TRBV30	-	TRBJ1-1	CAWSVLWERNTEAFF	TGTGCCTGGAGTGTACTATGGGAGCGGAACACTGAAGCTTTCTTT
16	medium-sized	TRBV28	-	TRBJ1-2	CASSSPPGRTNYGYTF	TGTGCCAGCAGTTCACCCCCGGGACGAACTAACTATGGCTACACCTTC
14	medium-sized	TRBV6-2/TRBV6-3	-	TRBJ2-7	CASRDEGLNYEQYF	TGTGCCAGCAGGGACGAAGGACTCAACTACGAGCAGTACTTC
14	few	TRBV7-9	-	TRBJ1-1	CASSLEGVGTEAFF	TGTGCCAGCAGCTTAGAGGGGGTGGGCACTGAAGCTTTCTTT
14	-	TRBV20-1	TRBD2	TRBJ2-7	CSAKGLAGGIEQYF	TGCAGTGCTAAGGGACTAGCGGGAGGAATCGAGCAGTACTTC
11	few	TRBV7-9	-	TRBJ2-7	CASSPSYEQYF	TGTGCCAGCAGCCCGTCCTACGAGCAGTACTTC
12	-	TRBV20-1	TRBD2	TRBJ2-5	CSASLAGETQYF	TGCAGTGCTTCGCTAGCGGGGGAGACCCAGTACTTC
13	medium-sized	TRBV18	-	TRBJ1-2	CASSPTRGDGYTF	TGTGCCAGCTCCCCCACGAGGGGCGATGGCTACACCTTC
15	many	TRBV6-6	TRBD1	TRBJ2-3	CARQGGHTSTDTQYF	TGTGCCAGACAGGGGGGACATACTAGCACAGATACGCAGTATTTT
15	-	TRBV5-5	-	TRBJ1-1	CVSITGFRGGTEAFF	TGTGTCAGCATCACGGGCTTCCGGGGGGGAACTGAAGCTTTCTTT
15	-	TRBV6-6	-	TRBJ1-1	CASSYVLVGRTEAFF	TGTGCCAGCAGTTACGTCTTGGTTGGTCGCACTGAAGCTTTCTTT
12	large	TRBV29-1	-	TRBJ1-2	CSAMTYAYGYTF	TGCAGCGCGATGACGTACGCCTATGGCTACACCTTC
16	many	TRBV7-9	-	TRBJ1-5	CASSLNEGVGNQPQHF	TGTGCCAGCAGCTTGAATGAAGGGGTAGGCAATCAGCCCCAGCATTTT
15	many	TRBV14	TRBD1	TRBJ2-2	CASSHRQGATGELFF	TGTGCCAGCAGCCATCGACAGGGAGCCACCGGGGAGCTGTTTTTT
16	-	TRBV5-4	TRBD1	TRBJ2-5	CASSPRQGVGGETQYF	TGTGCCAGCAGCCCGAGACAGGGGGTTGGAGGAGAGACCCAGTACTTC
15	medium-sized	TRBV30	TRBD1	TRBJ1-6	CAWSPGQGSNSPLHF	TGTGCCTGGAGTCCCGGACAGGGAAGTAATTCACCCCTCCACTTT
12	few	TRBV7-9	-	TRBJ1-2	CASSLDHVGYTF	TGTGCCAGCAGCTTGGACCATGTTGGCTACACCTTC
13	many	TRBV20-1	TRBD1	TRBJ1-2	CSAPTGPNYGYTF	TGCAGTGCCCCGACAGGGCCCAACTATGGCTACACCTTC
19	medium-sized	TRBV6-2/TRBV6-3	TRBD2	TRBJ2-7	CASSYAGLAGGKNSYEQYF	TGTGCCAGCAGTTACGCGGGACTAGCGGGAGGTAAGAACTCCTACGAGCAGTACTTC
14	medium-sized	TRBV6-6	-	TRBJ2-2	CASSPLGNTGELFF	TGTGCCAGCAGCCCTCTAGGGAACACCGGGGAGCTGTTTTTT